A single sample is the source of the 27 T cell receptor beta chains below, sequenced in a study of cytomegalovirus exposure and HLA in healthy donors. PCR used 60 Vbeta primers and 13 Jbeta primers. Produced via immunoSEQ multiplex PCR; TCRdb's table is partial and in-frame only. The sample has 150,000 to 200,000 clones; roughly 85% are singletons. Sequenced material: PBMCs. These receptor sequences come from a woman in her fifties or sixties in good health and CMV-seronegative.

The J gene is TRBJ2-1, the V gene TRBV9; 9 bases are a match to TRBD2. The CDR3 consists of 17 residues. Germline V CDR1 and CDR2: SGDLS, YYNGEE. With 3 bases clipped from V and 9 bases from J, the junction kept 16 bases outside the gene matches. The CDR3 sequence is CASSALGSGRTFPEQFF. The CDR3, as DNA: TGTGCCAGCAGCGCCCTTGGAAGCGGGAGGACTTTCCCTGAGCAGTTCTTC.

There are a few counts of this clone. The chain couples TRBV4-3 to TRBJ2-3; no definite D call. CDR1 is LGHNA, CDR2 YSLEER, per germline. Trimming stripped 1 base from V and 3 bases from J, with 5 bases between. There are 13 residues in the CDR3. The CDR3 DNA reads as TGCGCCAGCAGCCAAGCACGGACAGATACGCAGTATTTT. Protein product: CASSQARTDTQYF.

The chain employs TRBV6-1 and TRBJ1-2; a possible D gene is TRBD1 (5 bases). Germline lookup yields CDR1 MNHNS and CDR2 SASEGT. The V end was cut by 4 bases, the J end by 0 bases, with 12 bases between. The CDR3 is 15 amino acids. The CDR3 spells CASSGRGRANYGYTF. CDR3 coding DNA: TGTGCCAGCAGTGGGCGGGGGAGAGCTAACTATGGCTACACCTTC.

This clone was seen only once. The chain uses TRBV27 and TRBJ2-1; maybe TRBD1 (7 bases). This CDR3 has 14 residues. The V and J ends lost 2 bases and 10 bases respectively, with 15 bases between them. Per germline, CDR1 MNHEY and CDR2 SMNVEV (reference sequence). CDR3 region: CASSLQGGRGEQFF. The CDR3 DNA reads as TGTGCCAGCAGTTTACAGGGGGGAAGGGGCGAGCAGTTCTTC.

The rearrangement links TRBV18 to TRBJ1-5; 8 bases are a match to TRBD1. Germline V gives CDR1 KGHSH, CDR2 LQKENI. The trim removed 5 bases at V and 0 bases at J, leaving 3 bases unmatched. CDR3 length equals 15 residues. The CDR3 region is CASSSGQASNQPQHF. CDR3 bases: TGTGCCAGCTCATCGGGACAGGCTAGCAATCAGCCCCAGCATTTT. The full variable domain, with the rest looked up from reference TRBV18 and TRBJ1-5, is NAGVMQNPRHLVRRRGQEARLRCSPMKGHSHVYWYRQLPEEGLKFMVYLQKENIIDESGMPKERFSAEFPKEGPSILRIQQVVRGDSAAYFCASSSGQASNQPQHFGDGTRLSIL.

The chain employs TRBV5-1 and TRBJ1-1; 9 positions agree with TRBD1. The CDR3 covers 12 residues. The trim removed 0 bases at V and 14 bases at J, leaving 5 bases unmatched. In germline, CDR1 is SGHRS, CDR2 YFSETQ. CDR3 amino acids: CASSLEGQGRFF. The CDR3 bases are TGCGCCAGCAGCTTGGAGGGACAGGGTCGCTTCTTT.

The rearrangement uses TRBV6-5 and TRBJ2-1; D remains unclear. The CDR3 covers 12 residues. Per germline, CDR1 MNHEY and CDR2 SVGAGI. Trimming left V 5 bases short and J 8 bases short, with 10 bases between. CDR3 bases: TGTGCCAGCAGTCGCCTAGGTCATGAGCAGTTCTTC. Residues: CASSRLGHEQFF.

The chain combines TRBV28 with TRBJ1-5; 7 bases map to TRBD1. The germline CDR1 and CDR2 sequences are MDHEN and SYDVKM. The ends lost 3 bases at V and 10 bases at J; junction bases unmatched: 9. The CDR3 extends over 14 amino acids. Here the CDR3 reads CASSLRQGGRPQHF. CDR3 bases: TGTGCCAGCAGTTTGCGACAGGGAGGCCGACCCCAGCATTTT.

This clone was recorded once. This chain joins TRBV10-3 and TRBJ2-5; 9 bases fit TRBD2. Germline V gene lookup returns CDR1 ENHRY and CDR2 SYGVKD. The CDR3 is made up of 15 amino acids. V gave up 5 bases and J gave up 1 base; unmatched junction bases: 5. The CDR3 is CAISSLAGLQETQYF. CDR3 nucleotide sequence: TGTGCCATCAGTTCCCTAGCGGGGCTCCAAGAGACCCAGTACTTC.

The rearrangement links TRBV5-6 to TRBJ2-2; tentatively, D is TRBD2 (6 bases). V was trimmed by 0 bases and J by 0 bases, leaving 9 bases between them. CDR1 and CDR2 from the germline V gene are SGHDT and YYEEEE. The CDR3 length is 16 residues. DNA for the CDR3: TGTGCCAGCAGCTTGGCGGGAGCTACGAACACCGGGGAGCTGTTTTTT. Residues: CASSLAGATNTGELFF.

The CDR3: CASSVGLAYEQYF. For the CDR3, the DNA is TGTGCCAGCAGTGTCGGACTCGCTTACGAGCAGTACTTC. This chain connects TRBV7-6 to TRBJ2-7; possible D gene TRBD2, 5 bases. Germline CDR1 is SGHVS and CDR2 is FNYEAQ. With 6 bases removed from V and 4 bases from J, the gap between germline ends came to 13 bases. The CDR3 totals 13 residues.

The gene calls are TRBV7-2 and TRBJ2-3, with D possibly being TRBD2 (7 bases). The CDR3 loop spans 16 amino acids. V gave up 5 bases and J gave up 4 bases, with 19 bases separating them. CDR1 and CDR2 (germline): SGHTA, FQGNSA. CDR3 nucleotide sequence: TGTGCCAGCAGCCGCTCTATGGGAGGGGGTGCAGATACGCAGTATTTT. This gives the protein CASSRSMGGGADTQYF.

This chain uses TRBV4-3 with TRBJ1-2; unclear D gene. The CDR3 sequence is 16 residues long. The germline CDR1 and CDR2 sequences are LGHNA and YSLEER. The ends were cut back, 0 bases at V and 0 bases at J, with 11 bases in the middle. CDR3 in amino acids: CASSQDNPGSNYGYTF. In nucleotides, the CDR3 is TGCGCCAGCAGCCAAGATAACCCAGGATCTAACTATGGCTACACCTTC.

The V and J genes are TRBV5-1 and TRBJ2-1, with a possible D match to TRBD2 (5 bases). The V gene's germline CDR1 is SGHRS and CDR2 YFSETQ. The CDR3 is 16 residues long. Trimming took 0 bases from V and 0 from J, leaving 10 bases between them. The CDR3 loop reads CASSLAAVSSYNEQFF. In DNA, the CDR3 is TGCGCCAGCAGCTTGGCAGCGGTGAGCTCCTACAATGAGCAGTTCTTC.

V gene TRBV27 combines with J gene TRBJ1-3, with a tentative D call TRBD1 (6 bases). This CDR3 has 15 amino acids. Trimming stripped 8 bases from V and 4 bases from J, with 18 bases between. The germline CDR1 and CDR2 sequences are MNHEY and SMNVEV (reference sequence). The CDR3 here is CASRPSGASGNTIYF. The DNA of the CDR3 is TGTGCCAGCCGACCGTCAGGGGCTTCAGGAAACACCATATATTTT.

The chain's CDR3 is CASSVTSIHTGELFF. The CDR3, as DNA: TGTGCCAGCAGCGTGACTTCTATCCACACCGGGGAGCTGTTTTTT. The V gene is TRBV9, the J gene TRBJ2-2; D uncertain. With 2 bases removed from V and 3 bases from J, the gap between germline ends came to 11 bases. Germline CDR1 SGDLS, CDR2 YYNGEE. The CDR3 is 15 amino acids. Full variable domain (rest looked up from reference TRBV9 and TRBJ2-2): DSGVTQTPKHLITATGQRVTLRCSPRSGDLSVYWYQQSLDQGLQFLIQYYNGEERAKGNILERFSAQQFPDLHSELNLSSLELGDSALYFCASSVTSIHTGELFFGEGSRLTVL.

This sequence joins TRBV5-1 and TRBJ1-1; maybe TRBD1 (5 bases). Germline values: CDR1 SGHRS, CDR2 YFSETQ. Between the trimmed V and J ends, which lost 4 bases and 5 bases, there was a span of 33 bases. The CDR3 sequence is 20 residues long. The DNA of the CDR3 is TGCGCCAGCAGCCCCATGTCCCCCGTCGACAGAGCTCCGAGAGGAACTGAAGCTTTCTTT. It encodes CASSPMSPVDRAPRGTEAFF.

J is TRBJ2-2 and V is TRBV4-1; tentative D call: TRBD2 (6 bases). V gave up 4 bases and J gave up 0 bases, with 15 bases separating them. Germline-derived CDR1 and CDR2 are MGHRA and YSYEKL. This CDR3 is built from 17 residues. DNA of the CDR3: TGCGCCAGCAGCCCCAGGAGGGGACCATCGAACACCGGGGAGCTGTTTTTT. Translating it yields CASSPRRGPSNTGELFF.

The CDR3 sequence: CSALLAGGSGDYNEQFF. CDR3 nucleotide sequence: TGCAGCGCATTACTAGCGGGAGGCAGTGGGGACTACAATGAGCAGTTCTTC. This sequence joins TRBV29-1 and TRBJ2-1; 12 bases align to TRBD2. Trimming removed 7 bases from V and 3 bases from J; junction bases left unmatched: 13. This CDR3 region has 17 residues. Looked up from germline, CDR1 is SQVTM and CDR2 is ANQGSEA.

The rearrangement joins TRBV11-1 to TRBJ2-7; the D gene is possibly TRBD2 (5 bases). The length of the CDR3 is 15 residues. The germline V and J ends were trimmed by 3 bases and 1 base, with 13 bases remaining between them. Germline V gene sequence: CDR1 SGHAT, CDR2 FQDESV (reference sequence). For the CDR3, the DNA is TGTGCCAGCAGCTTTGGGAGAAGTGGGTCCTACGAGCAGTACTTC. This encodes CASSFGRSGSYEQYF.

The chain has TRBV29-1 and TRBJ2-1, with 7 bases identical to TRBD1. The germline CDR1 and CDR2 sequences are SQVTM and ANQGSEA. The ends lost 3 bases at V and 4 bases at J; junction bases unmatched: 3. This CDR3 comprises 13 residues. The CDR3 nucleotides are TGCAGCGTTGACGGACAGGTGTACAATGAGCAGTTCTTC. This gives the protein CSVDGQVYNEQFF.

A remark on this clone: Other DNA sequences of this sample code for an identical CDR3. The rearrangement links TRBV5-1 to TRBJ2-3; 11 bases fit TRBD2. CDR3 length: 16 residues. Germline V gene data show CDR1 as SGHRS and CDR2 as YFSETQ. V trimming: 5 bases; J trimming: 5 bases; junction bases outside the gene matches: 10. DNA for the CDR3: TGCGCCAGCAGGCTTACTAGCGGGAGTCTCAGAGATACGCAGTATTTT. It yields the protein CASRLTSGSLRDTQYF.

The chain couples TRBV18 to TRBJ2-1, with 9 bases that match TRBD2. The V gene end was trimmed by 3 bases and the J gene end by 10 bases; junction bases not matched to a gene: 7. Germline V gene data show CDR1 as KGHSH and CDR2 as LQKENI. The CDR3 consists of 14 residues. The CDR3 DNA reads as TGTGCCAGCTCACCCATAGCGGGAGAAGGGGAGCAGTTCTTC. Translating gives CASSPIAGEGEQFF.

The J gene is TRBJ2-5, the V gene TRBV6-6, with 8 positions matching TRBD2. Germline V CDR1 and CDR2: MNHNY, SVGAGI (reference sequence). Germline trimming cut 5 bases from V and 2 bases from J; bases unmatched to any gene: 7. CDR3 size: 15 residues. The CDR3 region is CASSARGGWQETQYF. CDR3 DNA: TGTGCCAGCAGTGCCCGGGGGGGCTGGCAAGAGACCCAGTACTTC.

The chain is built from TRBV10-2 and TRBJ1-1; D is ambiguous. The ends were cut back, 3 bases at V and 0 bases at J, with 5 bases in the middle. Germline V lookup: CDR1 WSHSY, CDR2 SAAADI. CDR3 length: 13 amino acids. Written as DNA, the CDR3 is TGCGCCAGCAGTGACGAGTTGAACACTGAAGCTTTCTTT. Protein: CASSDELNTEAFF.

This sequence joins TRBV7-9 and TRBJ1-2; possible D gene TRBD1, 5 bases. From germline, CDR1 is SEHNR and CDR2 FQNEAQ (reference sequence). The CDR3 extends over 16 amino acids. V lost 5 bases and J 2 bases, leaving 18 bases between the germline ends. DNA of the CDR3: TGTGCCAGCAGCCCCCCCCTCGGGGGTATAAACTATGGCTACACCTTC. It translates to CASSPPLGGINYGYTF. The full variable domain, in which reference TRBV7-9 and TRBJ1-2 provide the parts outside the CDR3, is DTGVSQNPRHKITKRGQNVTFRCDPISEHNRLYWYRQTLGQGPEFLTYFQNEAQLEKSRLLSDRFSAERPKGSFSTLEIQRTEQGDSAMYLCASSPPLGGINYGYTFGSGTRLTVV.

The CDR3 loop reads CASSFGLGSEQYF. CDR3 DNA sequence: TGTGCCAGCAGTTTTGGACTCGGGAGCGAGCAGTACTTC. This sequence joins TRBV27 and TRBJ2-5; TRBD2 is a possible D gene (6 bases). Judging by the DNA end, TRBJ2-7 fits better; the J call may be wrong. The CDR3 covers 13 residues. Germline V gives CDR1 MNHEY, CDR2 SMNVEV (reference sequence).